Described below is a single T cell receptor (beta chain) sequence and its context. Authors' data handling: Amplifying reference gene primers gave estimates of nucleated cell counts. Libraries were prepared by immunoSEQ multiplex PCR; TCRdb keeps only in-frame clonotypes and omits some of them. V and J calls and clone size come straight from that table; D and trimming were deduced from the DNA. This table holds 80,000 to 95,000 clones, approximately 88% found once. This entry belongs to a study of blood T cell repertoires in COVID-19. Study background: Collection of acute and convalescent COVID-19 samples took place in the United States, Italy and Spain. Sources were T cells, B-cell-depleted T cells, or PBMCs; the material itself was cDNA or gDNA.

CDR1 and CDR2 from the germline V gene are SNHLY and FYNNEI. V lost 5 bases to trimming and J lost 9 bases; unmatched junction nucleotides: 5. The CDR3 sequence is 14 residues long. The rearrangement links TRBV2 to TRBJ2-2; 11 bases are a match to TRBD2. The receptor's source is a woman aged 80 or over with active or convalescent COVID-19. The sequencing input was peripheral blood. CDR3 in DNA: TGTGCCAGCAGTACTAGCGGGAGCGTGAGGGAGCTGTTTTTT. Its protein product is CASSTSGSVRELFF.